The 9 T cell receptor beta chains presented below share a single source sample, sequenced in a study of blood T cell repertoires in COVID-19. Sequencing used immunoSEQ multiplex PCR; TCRdb keeps in-frame clones, though not all of them. The sample includes around 90,000 clones, 80% to 90% of them seen just once. The source material was peripheral blood. Source of these receptors: a man aged 45-65 years with COVID-19, enrolled during active disease.

The chain couples TRBV7-9 to TRBJ2-1; tentatively, D is TRBD2 (6 bases). From germline, CDR1 is SEHNR and CDR2 FQNEAQ (reference sequence). V was cut by 2 bases and J by 0 bases, with 11 bases left in between. The CDR3 covers 16 residues. CDR3: CASSLSVGGSYNEQFF. CDR3 in DNA: TGTGCCAGCAGCTTATCGGTGGGGGGCTCCTACAATGAGCAGTTCTTC.

This rearrangement joins TRBV6-5 to TRBJ1-4, with a tentative D call TRBD1 (5 bases). CDR3 length equals 14 residues. The V gene lost 7 bases and the J gene lost 4 bases, with 13 bases spanning the gap. CDR1 and CDR2 from the germline V gene are MNHEY and SVGAGI. The CDR3 loop reads CASTPPGGNEKLFF. CDR3 nucleotide sequence: TGTGCCAGCACCCCTCCGGGGGGTAATGAAAAACTGTTTTTT.

The chain joins TRBV3-1 (or the pseudogene TRBV3-2) to TRBJ2-5, with 9 bases aligning to TRBD2. The CDR3 covers 16 residues. With V trimmed by 7 bases and J by 4 bases, 13 bases remained unmatched. Per the germline V gene, CDR1 is LGHDT and CDR2 is YNNKEL (reference sequence). CDR3 in amino acids: CASTPGLAGGRETQYF. DNA for the CDR3: TGTGCCAGCACCCCGGGTCTGGCGGGGGGGCGAGAGACCCAGTACTTC.

V is TRBV3-1 (or the pseudogene TRBV3-2) and J is TRBJ2-1, with D maybe TRBD2 (6 bases). The length of the CDR3 is 13 residues. Germline CDR1 LGHDT, CDR2 YNNKEL (reference sequence). Deletions cut 2 bases from V and 8 bases from J, with 10 bases between. CDR3 sequence (DNA): TGTGCCAGCAGCCAACCCGGGGGACATGAGCAGTTCTTC. This codes for CASSQPGGHEQFF.

The V gene is TRBV3-1 (or the pseudogene TRBV3-2), the J gene TRBJ1-1; tentative D call: TRBD1 (5 bases). The CDR3 is 16 amino acids. Trimming took off 2 bases at V and 4 bases at J, with 17 bases between the two ends. CDR1 LGHDT and CDR2 YNNKEL come from the germline V gene (reference sequence). The CDR3 DNA reads TGTGCCAGCAGCCAACCACGAACAGACAGAGGCACTGAAGCTTTCTTT. Protein sequence: CASSQPRTDRGTEAFF.

The rearrangement joins TRBV14 to TRBJ1-2; 7 positions match TRBD1. The CDR3 loop spans 13 amino acids. The junction had 3 bases not matched to a gene; V was cut back by 4 bases and J by 4 bases. Germline V lookup: CDR1 SGHDN, CDR2 FVKESK. CDR3 region: CASSRGQTYGYTF. Written as DNA, the CDR3 is TGTGCCAGCAGCCGGGGACAGACCTATGGCTACACCTTC.

The chain links TRBV11-2 to TRBJ1-1; TRBD1 is a possible D gene (5 bases). The CDR3 runs to 13 residues. V was clipped by 7 bases and J by 0 bases, with 9 bases between them. Germline loops: CDR1 SGHAT, CDR2 FQNNGV. CDR3 bases: TGTGCCAGCACCCAGACAGTGAACACTGAAGCTTTCTTT. Translating gives CASTQTVNTEAFF.

This clone was counted a few times. This chain links TRBV14 with TRBJ2-2; no firm D call. CDR3 length: 13 residues. The ends were cut back, 6 bases at V and 2 bases at J, with 7 bases in the middle. CDR1 is SGHDN and CDR2 is FVKESK in the germline V gene. This CDR3 reads CASRGVNTGELFF. CDR3 nucleotides: TGTGCCAGCAGAGGAGTAAACACCGGGGAGCTGTTTTTT.

The chain employs TRBV10-3 and TRBJ1-1, with TRBD1 identical over 7 bases. The CDR3 is made up of 15 amino acids. V lost 7 bases and J lost 1; bases outside the gene matches: 9. Per germline, CDR1 ENHRY and CDR2 SYGVKD. CDR3 region: CAITNQGTENTEAFF. CDR3 coding DNA: TGTGCCATCACTAACCAGGGGACAGAGAACACTGAAGCTTTCTTT.